The present entry profiles one TCR beta chain with its context. Trimming shortened V by 0 bases and J by 2 bases, and 7 bases separated the two germline ends. The CDR3 is 13 amino acids. Germline V gene lookup returns CDR1 SQVTM and CDR2 ANQGSEA. Terminally differentiated effector memory CD45RA+ cells were excluded from the naive CD8 cells, which were CD45RO-negative and positively selected for CCR7. Every one of the donors was a Caucasian adult that lived in Nashville, Tennessee. The record originates from a study of shared clonotypes between healthy human individuals. Sequenced by immunoSEQ multiplex PCR; TCRdb stores in-frame clones only, minus some. The data show about 2.1 million clones, about 93% seen once.

Source material: naive CD8+ T cells from PBMCs. This clonotype originated in a man younger than 35 in good health. Some clones in this sample may be carry-over from other donors' samples. The J gene is TRBJ1-2, the V gene TRBV29-1; no firm D call. The CDR3 coding sequence is TGCAGCGTTGAAGATCGGAAAAACTATGGCTACACCTTC. Its translation is CSVEDRKNYGYTF.